This is a list of T cell receptor beta chains from one sample in a study of cytomegalovirus exposure and HLA in healthy donors. Clones were read by immunoSEQ multiplex PCR, and TCRdb kept only the in-frame ones, dropping some. The sample consists of roughly 150,000 clones, roughly 71% of them appearing once. The sequenced sample was PBMCs. The source is a woman aged 50 to 65 in good health and CMV-seropositive. CDR3s include the opening cysteine and the closing phenylalanine or tryptophan. Fields, in order: V gene, clone size, D gene, J gene, CDR3 protein, CDR3 DNA. A D gene is named only where the DNA matches it firmly. Part of the rows lack a size; the others show once, few, many or a class for expanded clones.

TRBV7-2	many	NA	TRBJ2-7	CASSPYLGEGEQYF	TGTGCCAGCAGCCCCTATTTAGGGGAAGGCGAGCAGTACTTC
TRBV7-9	NA	NA	TRBJ2-1	CASSPSSHHEQFF	TGTGCCAGCAGCCCTAGTTCCCACCATGAGCAGTTCTTC
TRBV15	NA	TRBD2	TRBJ2-7	CATSRGLGSEQYF	TGTGCCACCAGCAGGGGACTAGGGTCCGAGCAGTACTTC
TRBV29-1	NA	TRBD1	TRBJ1-4	CSVRTGGNEKLFF	TGCAGCGTTCGGACAGGGGGGAATGAAAAACTGTTTTTT
TRBV5-4	NA	TRBD2	TRBJ2-7	CAYSGGGRYEQYF	TGTGCTTATAGCGGGGGGGGCCGGTACGAGCAGTACTTC
TRBV2	NA	NA	TRBJ2-7	CASTTGRGYEQYF	TGTGCCAGCACCACAGGGAGGGGCTACGAGCAGTACTTC
TRBV11-2	NA	NA	TRBJ1-2	CASSSRRIDDLTF	TGTGCCAGCAGCTCTAGGCGCATTGACGATCTCACCTTC
TRBV10-3	NA	TRBD2	TRBJ2-2	CAISGSGGPAGELFF	TGTGCCATCAGTGGGTCGGGGGGGCCGGCCGGGGAGCTGTTTTTT
TRBV15	NA	TRBD1	TRBJ1-2	CATSSRTGGYGYTF	TGTGCCACCAGCAGCAGGACAGGAGGCTATGGCTACACCTTC
TRBV18	NA	NA	TRBJ1-6	CASSPQQGGANSPLHF	TGTGCCAGCTCACCCCAGCAAGGGGGGGCTAATTCACCCCTCCACTTT
TRBV30	NA	NA	TRBJ1-6	CAWNSGLQNSPLHF	TGTGCCTGGAATTCGGGACTGCAAAATTCACCCCTCCACTTT